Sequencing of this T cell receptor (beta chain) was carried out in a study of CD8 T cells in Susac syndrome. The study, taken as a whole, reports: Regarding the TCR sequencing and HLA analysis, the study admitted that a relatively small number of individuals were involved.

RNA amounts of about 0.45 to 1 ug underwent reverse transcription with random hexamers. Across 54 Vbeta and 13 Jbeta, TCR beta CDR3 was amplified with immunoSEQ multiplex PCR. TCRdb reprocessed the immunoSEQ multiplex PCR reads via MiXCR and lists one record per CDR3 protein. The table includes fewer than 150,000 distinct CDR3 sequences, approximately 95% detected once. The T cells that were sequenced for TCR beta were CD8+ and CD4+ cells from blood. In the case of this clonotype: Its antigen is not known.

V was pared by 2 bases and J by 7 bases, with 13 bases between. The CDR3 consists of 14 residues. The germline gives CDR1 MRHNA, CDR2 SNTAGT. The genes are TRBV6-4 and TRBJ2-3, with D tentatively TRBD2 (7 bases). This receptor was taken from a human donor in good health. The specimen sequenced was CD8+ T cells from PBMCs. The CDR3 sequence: CASSDGGGSNTQYF. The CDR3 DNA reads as TGTGCCAGCAGTGACGGCGGGGGCTCGAATACGCAGTATTTT.